Described below is a single T cell receptor (beta chain) sequence and its context. What it recognizes is unknown. The CDR3 loop spans 14 amino acids. The V gene end was trimmed by 6 bases and the J gene end by 3 bases; junction bases not matched to a gene: 7. Germline assignment: CDR1 MDHEN and CDR2 SYDVKM. The primer mix had 60 Vbeta and 13 Jbeta primers. Sequenced by immunoSEQ multiplex PCR; TCRdb stores in-frame clones only, minus some. Of around 130,000 clones listed, roughly 79% are singletons. The entry originates in a study of cytomegalovirus exposure and HLA in healthy donors. Overall study: Ancestry clustering placed about 80% of more than 350 genotyped donors in the Caucasian-associated cluster. General study results and limits: According to a later analysis, donors in an Asian-associated ancestry cluster reportedly had fewer N-insertions than the roughly 720-donor mean.

J is TRBJ1-2 and V is TRBV28, with 7 bases aligning to TRBD1. This sequence originates from a woman aged 50 to 60 in good health and CMV-seronegative. Material: PBMCs. CDR3 sequence: CASSSGTAHYGYTF. For the CDR3, the DNA is TGTGCCAGCAGCTCCGGGACAGCACACTATGGCTACACCTTC.